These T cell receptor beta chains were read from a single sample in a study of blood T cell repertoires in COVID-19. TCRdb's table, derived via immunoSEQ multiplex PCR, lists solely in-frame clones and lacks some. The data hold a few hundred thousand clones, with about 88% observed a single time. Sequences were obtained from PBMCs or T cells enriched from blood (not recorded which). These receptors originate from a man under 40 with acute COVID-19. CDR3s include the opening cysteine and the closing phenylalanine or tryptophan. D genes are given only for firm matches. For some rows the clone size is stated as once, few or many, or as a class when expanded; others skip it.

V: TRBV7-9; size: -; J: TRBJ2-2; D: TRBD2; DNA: TGTGCCAGCAGCTTACGACTAGCGGTTTACACCGGGGAGCTGTTTTTT; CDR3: CASSLRLAVYTGELFF
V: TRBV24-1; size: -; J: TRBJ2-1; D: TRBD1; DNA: TGTGCCACCAGTGAACAACAGGGGGTCGAGTTCTTC; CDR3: CATSEQQGVEFF
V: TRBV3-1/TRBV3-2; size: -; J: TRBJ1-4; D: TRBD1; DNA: TGTGCCAGCAGCCGGGACAGGCATAATGAAAAACTGTTTTTT; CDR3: CASSRDRHNEKLFF
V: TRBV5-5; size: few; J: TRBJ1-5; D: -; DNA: TGTGCCAGCAGCCCACAGGGCACGGGCACCCAGCCCCAGCATTTT; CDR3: CASSPQGTGTQPQHF
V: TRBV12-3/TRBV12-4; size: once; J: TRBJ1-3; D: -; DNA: TGTGCCAGCAGTTCCAGGAACACCATATATTTT; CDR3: CASSSRNTIYF
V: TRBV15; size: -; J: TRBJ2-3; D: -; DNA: TGTGCCACCAGCAGAGATCGAGGAAGCCTTACTAGCACAGATACGCAGTATTTT; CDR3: CATSRDRGSLTSTDTQYF
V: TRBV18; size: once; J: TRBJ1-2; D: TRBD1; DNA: TGTGCCAGCTCACCACTTAATTTAGGGACAGGGAAAGCTAACTATGGCTACACCTTC; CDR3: CASSPLNLGTGKANYGYTF
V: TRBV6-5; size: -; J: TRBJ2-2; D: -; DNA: TGTGCCAGCAGCGGGAGTATTGGTACCGGGGAGCTGTTTTTT; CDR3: CASSGSIGTGELFF
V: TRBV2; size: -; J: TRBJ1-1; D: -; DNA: TGTGCCAGCTCAAGGACCGGGGGGGACACTGAAGCTTTCTTT; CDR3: CASSRTGGDTEAFF
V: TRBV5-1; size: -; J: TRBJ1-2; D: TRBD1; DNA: TGCGCCAGCAGCTACGTAGGGGGCTTAGGCTATGGCTACACCTTC; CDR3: CASSYVGGLGYGYTF
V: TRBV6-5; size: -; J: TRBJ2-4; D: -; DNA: TGTGCCAGCAGTTGGGGCAGAGCCAAAAACATTCAGTACTTC; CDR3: CASSWGRAKNIQYF
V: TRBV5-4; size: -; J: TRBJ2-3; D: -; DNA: TGTGCCAGCAGCCCTGTAGGAAGGACTAGCACAGATACGCAGTATTTT; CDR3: CASSPVGRTSTDTQYF
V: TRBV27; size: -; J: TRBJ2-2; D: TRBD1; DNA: TGTGCCAGCAGACGCCTTGCCCCGGGACAGGGAAACACCGGGGAGCTGTTTTTT; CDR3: CASRRLAPGQGNTGELFF
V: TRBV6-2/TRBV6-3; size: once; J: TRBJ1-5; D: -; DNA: TGTGCCAGCAGTAAATACCCTCCTGGGGCAAGCAATCAGCCCCAGCATTTT; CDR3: CASSKYPPGASNQPQHF
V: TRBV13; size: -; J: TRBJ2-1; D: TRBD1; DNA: TGTGCCAGCTCCGACAGGGCGTACAATGAGCAGTTCTTC; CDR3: CASSDRAYNEQFF
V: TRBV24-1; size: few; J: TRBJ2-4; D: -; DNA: TGTGCCACCAGTACGTCGCGGAACATTCAGTACTTC; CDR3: CATSTSRNIQYF
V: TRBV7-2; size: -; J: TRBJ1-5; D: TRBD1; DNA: TGTGCCAGCAGCGTCTCAGGGGGGAATCAGCCCCAGCATTTT; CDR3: CASSVSGGNQPQHF
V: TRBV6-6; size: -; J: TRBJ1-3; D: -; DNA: TGTGCCAGCAGTTACGACAGCATCTCTGGAAACACCATATATTTT; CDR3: CASSYDSISGNTIYF
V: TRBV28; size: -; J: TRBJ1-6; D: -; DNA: TGTGCCAGCAGAAGAAGTCGCGTTTCACCCCTCCACTTT; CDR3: CASRRSRVSPLHF
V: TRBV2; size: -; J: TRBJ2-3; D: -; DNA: TGTGCCAGCAGTGTTGGCCCGCCAGTGGATACGCAGTATTTT; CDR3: CASSVGPPVDTQYF
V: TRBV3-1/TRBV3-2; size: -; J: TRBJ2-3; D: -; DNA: TGTGCCAGCATGCGCGGTCGGGGGAAGTTTATGGGAGATACGCAGTATTTT; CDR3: CASMRGRGKFMGDTQYF
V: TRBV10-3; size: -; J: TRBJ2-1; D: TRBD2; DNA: TGTGCCATCAGTATTTATAGCGGGGGGGCAGGTGAGCAGTTCTTC; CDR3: CAISIYSGGAGEQFF
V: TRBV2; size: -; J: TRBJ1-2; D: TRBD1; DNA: TGTGCCAGCATCTGGTCGGGACAGGGAATTGGCTACACCTTC; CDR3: CASIWSGQGIGYTF
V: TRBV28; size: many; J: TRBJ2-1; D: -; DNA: TGTGCCAGCAGGTCCACCGTCGGGGGGCGCTCCTACAATGAGCAGTTCTTC; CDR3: CASRSTVGGRSYNEQFF
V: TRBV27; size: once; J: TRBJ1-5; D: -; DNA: TGTGCCAGCAGTTTATCTCTTAGCAATCAGCCCCAGCATTTT; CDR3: CASSLSLSNQPQHF
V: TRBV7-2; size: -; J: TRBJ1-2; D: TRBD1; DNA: TGTGCCAGCAGCAGCCCGGGACAGGGCCTCTATGGCTACACCTTC; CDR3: CASSSPGQGLYGYTF
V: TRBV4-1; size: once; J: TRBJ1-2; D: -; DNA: TGCGCCAGCAGCCAAGGTCACTCAGGGTATGGCTACACCTTC; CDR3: CASSQGHSGYGYTF
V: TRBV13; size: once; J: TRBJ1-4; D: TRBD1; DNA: TGTGCCAGCCGAACGGGACAGAGAAATGAAAAACTGTTTTTT; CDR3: CASRTGQRNEKLFF
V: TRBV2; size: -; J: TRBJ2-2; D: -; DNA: TGTGCCAGCAATCTGGGGGCAGACACCGGGGAGCTGTTTTTT; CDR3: CASNLGADTGELFF
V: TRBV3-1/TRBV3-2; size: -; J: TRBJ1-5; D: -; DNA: TGTGCCAGCAGCCCGACCCGGGTTATCAGCAATCAGCCCCAGCATTTT; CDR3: CASSPTRVISNQPQHF
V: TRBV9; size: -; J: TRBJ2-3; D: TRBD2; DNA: TGTGCCAGCCGTGGCGGGAGCGCAGATACGCAGTATTTT; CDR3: CASRGGSADTQYF
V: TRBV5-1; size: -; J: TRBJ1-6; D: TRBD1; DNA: TGCGCCAGCAGCTTGGAATCACAGGGGGGAGGCTCACCCCTCCACTTT; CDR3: CASSLESQGGGSPLHF
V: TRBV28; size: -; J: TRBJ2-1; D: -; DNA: TGTGCCAGCATCATAGGTGGAGGGTTCGGTGAGCAGTTCTTC; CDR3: CASIIGGGFGEQFF
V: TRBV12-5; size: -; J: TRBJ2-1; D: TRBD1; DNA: TGTGCTAGTGGGTCTGGACAGGGCAACAATGAGCAGTTCTTC; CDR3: CASGSGQGNNEQFF
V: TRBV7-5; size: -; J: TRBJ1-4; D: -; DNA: TGTGTCAGAAGCTCCTATTACTTGGAGGGACTGTTTTTT; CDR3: CVRSSYYLEGLFF
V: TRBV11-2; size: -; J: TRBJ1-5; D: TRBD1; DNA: TGTGCCAGCAGCTCCCGACAGGGGCGAAATCAGCCCCAGCATTTT; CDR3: CASSSRQGRNQPQHF
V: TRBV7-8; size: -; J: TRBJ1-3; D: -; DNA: TGTGCCAGCAGCCCAGGGTTCCGGGACACCCACCCACGCGAGGGAAACACCATATATTTT; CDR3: CASSPGFRDTHPREGNTIYF
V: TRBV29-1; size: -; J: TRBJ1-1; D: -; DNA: TGCAGCGTTGTGCGGGGCTCGAACACTGAAGCTTTCTTT; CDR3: CSVVRGSNTEAFF
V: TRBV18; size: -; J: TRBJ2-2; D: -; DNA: TGTGCCAGCTCACCACTCGCAGATAACACCGGGGAGCTGTTTTTT; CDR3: CASSPLADNTGELFF
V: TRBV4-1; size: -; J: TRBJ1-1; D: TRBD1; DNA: TGCGCCAGCACCCAGACAGGGGGGAACACTGAAGCTTTCTTT; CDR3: CASTQTGGNTEAFF